The 26 T cell receptor beta chains presented below share a single source sample, sequenced in a study of beta chain features in type 1 diabetes. cDNA synthesis used the whole RNA isolate, giving expressed TCRB sequences. Clones were read by immunoSEQ multiplex PCR, and TCRdb kept only the in-frame ones, dropping some. The sample consists of 390,000 or so clones, roughly 14% of them appearing once. The source material was naive CD4+ T cells from blood. The receptor set was obtained from a man younger than 40 in good health.

The chain employs TRBV9 and TRBJ2-3, with 7 bases that match TRBD2. Germline V gene lookup returns CDR1 SGDLS and CDR2 YYNGEE. Trimming at V came to 4 bases and at J to 5 bases, leaving 7 bases not matched to a gene. The CDR3 sequence is 14 residues long. CDR3 amino acids: CASSPAASGDTQYF. CDR3 nucleotides: TGTGCCAGCAGCCCAGCGGCTAGCGGAGATACGCAGTATTTT.

V gene TRBV7-6 combines with J gene TRBJ1-6; D possibly corresponds to TRBD1 (5 bases). CDR1 SGHVS and CDR2 FNYEAQ come from the germline V gene. The V and J ends lost 5 bases and 8 bases respectively, with 19 bases between them. The CDR3 consists of 16 residues. The CDR3 here is CASSPLAGGVDSPLHF. The CDR3 nucleotides are TGTGCCAGCAGCCCGCTAGCCGGGGGTGTAGATTCACCCCTCCACTTT. Combining the CDR3 with reference TRBV7-6 and TRBJ1-6 gives the whole variable domain GAGVSQSPRYKVTKRGQDVALRCDPISGHVSLYWYRQALGQGPEFLTYFNYEAQQDKSGLPNDRFSAERPEGSISTLTIQRTEQRDSAMYRCASSPLAGGVDSPLHFGNGTRLTVT.

This clone has just a few counts. The genes are TRBV9 and TRBJ2-3; TRBD2 agrees at 11 bases. Per germline, CDR1 SGDLS and CDR2 YYNGEE. With V trimmed by 3 bases and J by 8 bases, 11 bases remained unmatched. The CDR3 is 16 amino acids. CDR3 residues: CASSALAGAALGTQYF. In DNA, the CDR3 is TGTGCCAGCAGCGCACTAGCGGGGGCCGCGCTAGGTACGCAGTATTTT.

This clone was detected a few times. The chain links TRBV5-1 to TRBJ1-5, with D perhaps matching TRBD1 (6 bases). The CDR3 contains 15 residues. Trimming took 3 bases from V and 7 from J, leaving 17 bases between them. CDR1 is SGHRS and CDR2 is YFSETQ in the germline V gene. The CDR3 protein is CASSSSGARGQPQHF. In nucleotides, the CDR3 is TGCGCCAGCAGCTCCTCGGGGGCCCGGGGCCAGCCCCAGCATTTT.

This clone has ten or more counts. The chain carries TRBV7-2 and TRBJ2-3; D unclear. Per the germline V gene, CDR1 is SGHTA and CDR2 is FQGNSA. The V end was cut by 4 bases, the J end by 0 bases, with 11 bases between. The CDR3 is 15 residues long. The CDR3 here is CASSSRAASTDTQYF. The CDR3, as DNA: TGTGCCAGCAGCTCCCGGGCGGCTAGCACAGATACGCAGTATTTT.

This sequence joins TRBV7-9 and TRBJ1-1; TRBD1 might be the D (5 bases). The CDR3 covers 14 residues. V gave up 6 bases and J gave up 1 base, with 12 bases separating them. Germline V gene data show CDR1 as SEHNR and CDR2 as FQNEAQ (reference sequence). CDR3 DNA sequence: TGTGCCAGCAGACCCCTCGGGGCGAACACTGAAGCTTTCTTT. The encoded protein is CASRPLGANTEAFF.

The chain couples TRBV11-2 to TRBJ2-5, with D hard to call. Germline-derived CDR1 and CDR2 are SGHAT and FQNNGV. This CDR3 has 11 amino acids. Trimming left V 8 bases short and J 3 bases short, with 7 bases between. CDR3 nucleotide sequence: TGTGCCAGCGGGCAGAAAGAGACCCAGTACTTC. Its protein is CASGQKETQYF.

This clone has at least ten counts. The chain employs TRBV10-3 and TRBJ2-3; either TRBD1 or TRBD2 may supply D (5 bases each). The CDR3 length is 13 residues. V lost 11 bases to trimming and J lost 6 bases, with 18 bases between them. Germline V gene lookup returns CDR1 ENHRY and CDR2 SYGVKD. The CDR3 reads CASSLDYRDTQYF. As DNA, the CDR3 is TGTGCCTCAAGCCTCGACTACAGGGATACGCAGTATTTT.

This clone was recorded a few times. This chain links TRBV29-1 with TRBJ2-1, with 8 bases matching TRBD2. The CDR3 length is 14 residues. With V trimmed by 6 bases and J by 0 bases, 4 bases remained unmatched. In germline, CDR1 is SQVTM, CDR2 ANQGSEA. The CDR3 nucleotides read TGCAGCGTCACTAGCGGACGCTCCTACAATGAGCAGTTCTTC. This encodes CSVTSGRSYNEQFF.

The rearrangement links TRBV9 to TRBJ1-3; D is undetermined. The V end lost 0 bases, the J end lost 8 bases, and 15 bases lay between the germline ends. This CDR3 contains 15 residues. Germline V gives CDR1 SGDLS, CDR2 YYNGEE. This CDR3 reads CASSVGPDHRDTIYF. The CDR3 bases are TGTGCCAGCAGCGTAGGCCCGGACCACCGGGACACCATATATTTT.

The chain combines TRBV2 with TRBJ2-5; 7 nucleotides align to TRBD2. CDR1 and CDR2 from the germline V gene are SNHLY and FYNNEI. V lost 8 bases and J lost 4; bases outside the gene matches: 7. CDR3 length: 13 amino acids. The CDR3 coding sequence is TGTGCCAGCGAGCGGGGAGCCCCAGAGACCCAGTACTTC. This codes for CASERGAPETQYF.

V usage is TRBV5-4 and J usage is TRBJ2-1; D possibly corresponds to TRBD2 (5 bases). With 2 bases removed from V and 0 bases from J, the gap between germline ends came to 18 bases. CDR1 SGHNT and CDR2 YYREEE come from the germline V gene (reference sequence). The CDR3 covers 18 residues. CDR3 in DNA: TGTGCCAGCAGCTTACCCCGGGGAGCTAGGACCTCCTACAATGAGCAGTTCTTC. Amino acid sequence: CASSLPRGARTSYNEQFF.

This chain links TRBV10-3 with TRBJ2-3, with D possibly being TRBD2 (6 bases). The V end lost 4 bases, the J end lost 1 base, and 9 bases lay between the germline ends. The length of the CDR3 is 14 residues. Germline lookup yields CDR1 ENHRY and CDR2 SYGVKD. The chain's CDR3 is CAISVSGGTDTQYF. CDR3 coding DNA: TGTGCCATCAGTGTCTCGGGAGGCACAGATACGCAGTATTTT.

This clone was detected only a few times. CDR3 in amino acids: CASSELAGVSNEQFF. The CDR3 nucleotides read TGTGCCAGCAGTGAACTAGCGGGAGTCTCCAATGAGCAGTTCTTC. V usage is TRBV6-1 and J usage is TRBJ2-1; 10 bases align to TRBD2. Germline lookup yields CDR1 MNHNS and CDR2 SASEGT. With 2 bases clipped from V and 6 bases from J, the junction kept 4 bases outside the gene matches. The CDR3 is 15 residues long.

This clone was recorded a few times. The genes are TRBV27 and TRBJ1-1; D not resolved. This CDR3 region has 14 residues. Trimming shortened V by 5 bases and J by 7 bases, and 17 bases separated the two germline ends. Germline V gene data show CDR1 as MNHEY and CDR2 as SMNVEV (reference sequence). In DNA form, the CDR3 reads TGTGCCAGCAGTCCGATGAATTTTTTGGGTGAAGCTTTCTTT. It codes for CASSPMNFLGEAFF.

In DNA form, the CDR3 reads TGTGCCAGCAGCTCCGGTGGGACGGAGTATGGCTACACCTTC. Protein product: CASSSGGTEYGYTF. The rearrangement joins TRBV5-4 to TRBJ1-2; D is possibly TRBD1 (5 bases). Between the trimmed V and J ends, which lost 3 bases and 5 bases, there was a span of 14 bases. The germline V gene has CDR1 SGHNT and CDR2 YYREEE (reference sequence). CDR3 size: 14 residues.

V and J are TRBV7-2 and TRBJ2-7, with D possibly matching TRBD2 (5 bases). This CDR3 spans 17 amino acids. V lost 2 bases to trimming and J lost 1 base, with 18 bases between them. Per germline, CDR1 SGHTA and CDR2 FQGNSA. This chain's CDR3 is CASSLRLRGHESYEQYF. The DNA of the CDR3 is TGTGCCAGCAGCTTAAGGTTGAGAGGGCATGAGTCCTACGAGCAGTACTTC.

This clone occurred a few times. V and J are TRBV5-4 and TRBJ2-7, with D maybe TRBD1 (5 bases). The V gene's germline CDR1 is SGHNT and CDR2 YYREEE (reference sequence). There are 13 residues in the CDR3. V gave up 2 bases and J gave up 5 bases, with 11 bases separating them. The CDR3 nucleotides are TGTGCCAGCAGCTTAGGGGTCGTGAACGAGCAGTACTTC. Translated: CASSLGVVNEQYF.

The genes are TRBV4-3 and TRBJ1-1; D may be TRBD1 (5 bases). This CDR3 is 15 amino acids long. Germline V gene sequence: CDR1 LGHNA, CDR2 YSLEER. Trimming pared 4 bases from V and 0 bases from J, leaving 12 bases between. The CDR3 protein is CASSRDGNMNTEAFF. CDR3 nucleotide sequence: TGCGCCAGCAGCCGGGACGGAAACATGAACACTGAAGCTTTCTTT.

This CDR3 reads CAISAGQGASGGAANTQYF. The CDR3 DNA reads TGTGCCATCAGTGCGGGACAGGGCGCTAGCGGGGGGGCCGCAAATACGCAGTATTTT. J is TRBJ2-3 and V is TRBV10-3; TRBD2 agrees at 12 bases. Germline-derived CDR1 and CDR2 are ENHRY and SYGVKD. J gave up 7 bases and V 4 bases, and 18 bases lay outside the gene matches. The CDR3 extends over 19 amino acids.

This clone was counted only a few times. This chain links TRBV20-1 with TRBJ2-7; 7 nucleotides agree with TRBD1. Germline-derived CDR1 and CDR2 are DFQATT and SNEGSKA (reference sequence). The V segment lost 0 bases and the J segment 12 bases; nucleotides outside the gene matches: 5. The CDR3 spans 11 residues. Here the CDR3 DNA reads TGCAGTGCTAGAGATCGGACAGGTCTGTACGTC. As protein: CSARDRTGLYV.

The chain carries TRBV5-4 and TRBJ2-2, with 10 bases identical to TRBD2. This CDR3 has 16 residues. Unmatched junction bases numbered 4, after V lost 4 bases and J lost 1 base. CDR1 and CDR2 from the germline V gene are SGHNT and YYREEE (reference sequence). The CDR3 DNA is TGTGCCAGCAGCCGCGGACTAGCGGAGAACACCGGGGAGCTGTTTTTT. Its translation: CASSRGLAENTGELFF.

V is TRBV27 and J is TRBJ1-2, with 8 positions matching TRBD1. The germline CDR1 and CDR2 sequences are MNHEY and SMNVEV (reference sequence). This CDR3 is built from 17 residues. With 4 bases clipped from V and 8 bases from J, the junction kept 18 bases outside the gene matches. DNA for the CDR3: TGTGCCAGCAGTTCCTGGACCGACAGGGGAGGTCGTGGGGGCTACACCTTC. It codes for CASSSWTDRGGRGGYTF.

About this clone itself: The same CDR3 arises from other DNA sequences in this sample as well. The chain links TRBV30 to TRBJ2-1; D possibly corresponds to TRBD2 (5 bases). The ends were cut back, 2 bases at V and 7 bases at J, with 9 bases in the middle. Germline V gene sequence: CDR1 GTSNPN, CDR2 SVGIG (reference sequence). This CDR3 has 12 residues. The CDR3 DNA reads as TGTGCCTGGAGTCCTCGGAGGAATGAGCAGTTCTTC. Amino acid sequence: CAWSPRRNEQFF.

This chain connects TRBV11-2 to TRBJ1-2; tentative D call: TRBD1 (5 bases). The CDR3 is 12 amino acids. In germline, CDR1 is SGHAT, CDR2 FQNNGV. Between the trimmed V and J ends, which lost 5 bases and 6 bases, there was a span of 10 bases. The CDR3 DNA follows: TGTGCCAGCAGCGTAGGGGCGAATGGCTACACCTTC. It is translated as CASSVGANGYTF. The variable domain in full, completed from reference TRBV11-2 and TRBJ1-2, reads EAGVAQSPRYKIIEKRQSVAFWCNPISGHATLYWYQQILGQGPKLLIQFQNNGVVDDSQLPKDRFSAERLKGVDSTLKIQPAKLEDSAVYLCASSVGANGYTFGSGTRLTVV.

The CDR3 nucleotides read TGTGCCAGCAGCCCTCCAGCCGGGGAGGTAAACTATGGCTACACCTTC. Encoded protein: CASSPPAGEVNYGYTF. The chain employs TRBV4-2 and TRBJ1-2; D not certain. Germline assignment: CDR1 LGHNA and CDR2 YNFKEQ. CDR3 length equals 16 residues. Deletions cut 4 bases from V and 2 bases from J, with 17 bases between.